A selection of T cell receptor beta chains follows, all from one sample in a study of blood T cell repertoires in COVID-19. The protocol was immunoSEQ multiplex PCR, while the TCRdb copy is restricted to in-frame clones and leaves out a portion. The table shows almost 500,000 clones, with about nine tenths occurring only once. The source material was PBMCs or T cells enriched from blood (not recorded which). All receptors come from a woman aged 55-69 years who had recovered from COVID-19. Each CDR3 is given with its conserved first and last residue. The D gene is left open where the match is weak. Clone size, where shown, is once, few, many, or a class for clones that have expanded.

CDR3aa	CDR3nt	abundance	v_gene	d_gene	len	j_gene
CASSVTGLTNEKLFF	TGTGCCAGCAGCGTAACAGGGCTAACTAATGAAAAACTGTTTTTT	NA	TRBV9	NA	15	TRBJ1-4
CASSSVTGPNTEAFF	TGCGCCAGCAGCTCGGTTACAGGGCCGAACACTGAAGCTTTCTTT	NA	TRBV5-1	NA	15	TRBJ1-1
CASSEGGQNYNEQFF	TGTGCCAGCAGCGAGGGGGGACAGAACTACAATGAGCAGTTCTTC	NA	TRBV9	NA	15	TRBJ2-1
CASSPVAAGGSGELFF	TGTGCCAGCAGCCCGGTGGCGGCGGGGGGGTCCGGGGAGCTGTTTTTT	NA	TRBV5-4	TRBD2	16	TRBJ2-2
CASSSGQTVMGEKLFF	TGTGCCAGCAGCTCAGGGCAGACTGTGATGGGTGAAAAACTGTTTTTT	NA	TRBV11-2	NA	16	TRBJ1-4
CASSPLGQGAGEQYF	TGTGCCAGCAGCCCCTTGGGACAGGGGGCGGGCGAGCAGTACTTC	NA	TRBV5-4	TRBD1	15	TRBJ2-7
CASRGETSGGMYTQYF	TGTGCCAGCAGGGGTGAAACTAGCGGGGGGATGTATACGCAGTATTTT	NA	TRBV13	TRBD2	16	TRBJ2-3
CASSQGWGGQDYGYTF	TGCGCCAGCAGCCAAGGCTGGGGGGGGCAAGACTATGGCTACACCTTC	NA	TRBV4-1	NA	16	TRBJ1-2
CATSDAQTGEGQPQHF	TGTGCCACCAGTGATGCCCAGACAGGGGAAGGTCAGCCCCAGCATTTT	NA	TRBV24-1	TRBD1	16	TRBJ1-5
CASSEWASGGFTGELFF	TGTGCCAGCAGTGAATGGGCTAGCGGGGGATTCACCGGGGAGCTGTTTTTT	NA	TRBV25-1	TRBD2	17	TRBJ2-2
CASSSRGTNTIYF	TGTGCCAGCAGCTCAAGGGGGACAAACACCATATATTTT	NA	TRBV3-1/TRBV3-2	NA	13	TRBJ1-3
CASSPTGINYGYTF	TGTGCCAGCAGCCCTACAGGGATTAACTATGGCTACACCTTC	NA	TRBV7-9	NA	14	TRBJ1-2
CASSPKDSLSSGANVLTF	TGTGCCAGCTCACCCAAGGACAGTTTAAGCTCTGGGGCCAACGTCCTGACTTTC	NA	TRBV18	NA	18	TRBJ2-6
CASSASGGSGNTIYF	TGTGCCAGCAGTGCCTCAGGGGGCTCTGGAAACACCATATATTTT	NA	TRBV25-1	TRBD1	15	TRBJ1-3
CSVEEGWRGGELFF	TGCAGCGTTGAAGAGGGGTGGAGGGGCGGGGAGCTGTTTTTT	NA	TRBV29-1	NA	14	TRBJ2-2
CASSVGIGGAIYEQYF	TGTGCCAGCAGCGTAGGTATCGGGGGGGCAATCTACGAGCAGTACTTC	NA	TRBV9	TRBD2	16	TRBJ2-7
CASSWSGFTDTQYF	TGTGCCAGCAGCTGGAGCGGGTTCACAGATACGCAGTATTTT	NA	TRBV7-2	NA	14	TRBJ2-3
CASSATGGSLFTDTQYF	TGTGCCAGCAGTGCGACAGGGGGGTCGTTATTTACAGATACGCAGTATTTT	few	TRBV25-1	TRBD1	17	TRBJ2-3
CASSKQGTDTQYF	TGTGCCAGCAGTAAACAGGGGACAGATACGCAGTATTTT	NA	TRBV2	TRBD1	13	TRBJ2-3
CASSTIPGYQPQHF	TGTGCCAGCAGTACGATCCCCGGGTATCAGCCCCAGCATTTT	once	TRBV6-5	NA	14	TRBJ1-5
CASSLGELEDTQYF	TGTGCCAGCAGTCTTGGGGAGCTGGAAGATACGCAGTATTTT	many	TRBV6-5	NA	14	TRBJ2-3
CASSLDRAYNSPLHF	TGTGCCAGCAGTTTGGACAGGGCCTATAATTCACCCCTCCACTTT	NA	TRBV6-2/TRBV6-3	TRBD1	15	TRBJ1-6
CASSRTSGGAERTDTQYF	TGTGCCAGCAGCCGCACTAGCGGGGGGGCTGAACGCACAGATACGCAGTATTTT	NA	TRBV3-1/TRBV3-2	TRBD2	18	TRBJ2-3
CASRGGVEYNSPLHF	TGTGCCAGTAGAGGGGGGGTCGAATATAATTCACCCCTCCACTTT	NA	TRBV2	NA	15	TRBJ1-6
CAISWGGASSYNEQFF	TGTGCCATCAGTTGGGGGGGGGCCTCCTCCTACAATGAGCAGTTCTTC	once	TRBV10-3	NA	16	TRBJ2-1
CAWRQGFTEQYF	TGTGCCTGGAGACAGGGATTTACCGAGCAGTACTTC	NA	TRBV30	NA	12	TRBJ2-7
CASSLRQANYGYTF	TGTGCCAGCAGCTTACGGCAGGCCAACTATGGCTACACCTTC	NA	TRBV11-2	NA	14	TRBJ1-2
CASSLAEGLDYGYTF	TGTGCCAGCAGCTTGGCCGAGGGTTTGGACTATGGCTACACCTTC	NA	TRBV5-8	NA	15	TRBJ1-2
CASSSSGGWGGYTF	TGTGCCAGCAGCTCAAGTGGGGGCTGGGGTGGCTACACCTTC	NA	TRBV11-2	NA	14	TRBJ1-2
CASSLKGQGSYNEQFF	TGTGCCAGCAGCTTGAAAGGACAGGGATCCTACAATGAGCAGTTCTTC	NA	TRBV5-6	TRBD1	16	TRBJ2-1
CAAAGTGINYGYTF	TGTGCCGCCGCCGGGACAGGGATTAACTATGGCTACACCTTC	NA	TRBV10-3	TRBD1	14	TRBJ1-2
CASSTGGVDQRGYTF	TGTGCCAGCAGCACAGGGGGCGTAGATCAACGTGGCTACACCTTC	NA	TRBV3-1/TRBV3-2	TRBD1	15	TRBJ1-2
CASRVGGGGYGYTF	TGTGCCAGCAGAGTAGGGGGCGGTGGATATGGCTACACCTTC	NA	TRBV6-5	TRBD1	14	TRBJ1-2
CASSQDIAGFTGELFF	TGTGCCAGCAGCCAAGATATTGCGGGCTTCACCGGGGAGCTGTTTTTT	NA	TRBV3-1/TRBV3-2	NA	16	TRBJ2-2
CATRGGQGAGEAFF	TGTGCCACCAGAGGGGGACAGGGGGCTGGTGAAGCTTTCTTT	NA	TRBV15	TRBD1	14	TRBJ1-1
CASTTTSLKTQYF	TGTGCCAGCACGACGACTAGTTTGAAGACCCAGTACTTC	NA	TRBV11-2	NA	13	TRBJ2-5
CAIRPGLGNTEAFF	TGTGCCATCAGGCCGGGACTGGGGAACACTGAAGCTTTCTTT	NA	TRBV10-3	NA	14	TRBJ1-1
CASSLDRVTGELFF	TGTGCCAGCAGCTTGGACAGGGTCACCGGGGAGCTGTTTTTT	few	TRBV5-4	NA	14	TRBJ2-2
CASPGGARTDTQYF	TGTGCTAGTCCAGGGGGCGCCCGGACAGATACGCAGTATTTT	NA	TRBV12-5	TRBD1	14	TRBJ2-3
CASSRGVLGTEAFF	TGTGCCAGCAGCCGCGGAGTGTTGGGCACTGAAGCTTTCTTT	NA	TRBV6-5	NA	14	TRBJ1-1
CATTRNTGELFF	TGTGCCACTACTCGGAACACCGGGGAGCTGTTTTTT	once	TRBV2	NA	12	TRBJ2-2